This entry concerns a single T cell receptor (beta chain). This sample is part of a study of T cell changes during pregnancy in multiple sclerosis. The table came from immunoSEQ multiplex PCR; TCRdb's copy has only in-frame clones and leaves some out. The sample consists of about 69,000 clones, roughly 90% of them appearing once. This CDR3 is built from 13 residues. The junction had 7 bases not matched to a gene; V was cut back by 5 bases and J by 7 bases. Germline V CDR1 and CDR2: LNHDA, SQIVND (reference sequence). The specimen comprised CD4+ T cells from peripheral blood mononuclear cells, sampled in the third trimester of pregnancy. This receptor was identified in a female donor in good health, enrolled as a control in a pregnancy study. The V and J genes are TRBV19 and TRBJ1-1; TRBD1 matches 7 bases. The CDR3 DNA follows: TGTGCCAGTAGTTTGACAGGGTTGATTGAAGCTTTCTTT. It codes for CASSLTGLIEAFF.